Given below is one TCR beta chain in context. Its antigen is currently unknown. The record originates from a study of vaccination effects on CD4 cells after COVID-19. The study's findings and limits: Researchers reported few convalescent patients and no early post-infection timepoints in the study.

Under the ViraFEST assay, PBMC were stimulated with viral peptide pools so that antigen-specific CD4+ T cells expanded. Sequencing was performed afterwards. Researchers isolated CD4+ T cells once approximately eleven days of culture had elapsed. SARS-CoV-2 infection was confirmed by PCR in the person between March and December 2020. Assay: immunoSEQ multiplex PCR; the TCRdb copy retains only in-frame clones and omits some. The sample carries about 24,000 clones, approximately 76% recorded once. The receptor's source is a human donor who had a prior SARS-CoV-2 infection. Material: CD4+ T cells from PBMCs cultured with SARS-CoV-2 spike peptides, obtained before COVID-19 vaccination.

This CDR3 is CASSFPTGGSGTDTQYF. The DNA of the CDR3 is TGTGCCAGCAGCTTCCCGACAGGGGGCTCGGGGACAGATACGCAGTATTTT. The chain couples TRBV7-3 to TRBJ2-3; TRBD1 aligns across 10 bases. The CDR3 has 17 amino acids. Germline CDR1 is SGHTA and CDR2 is FQGTGA. V shed 3 bases, J shed 3 bases, and the junction held 9 bases outside the gene matches.